This TCR beta chain stems from a study of CXCR3-negative and CXCR3-positive naive CD8 T cells. cDNA libraries for TRB were generated by 5' RACE incorporating UMI labels. TCRdb reprocessed the 5' RACE reads; each CDR3 protein has one entry and no DNA is given. Its clone listing holds about 5,500 distinct CDR3 sequences. The study's findings and limits: Both naive subsets, CXCR3-negative and CXCR3-positive, displayed similar TRBV-TRBJ usage, unlike memory cells. TRB CDR3 properties indicated TCR strength, while surface CD5 was similar across naive subsets. Comparably high diversity marked both naive subsets, whereas memory CD8+ cells had much lower diversity. CXCR3-negative naive cells had less hydrophobic TRB CDR3s than did CXCR3-positive naive cells.

This clonotype is labeled medium-sized based on frequency. Its specificity is unknown. The CDR3 spans 14 residues. Per germline, CDR1 SEHNR and CDR2 FQNEAQ (reference sequence). The sequence came from a human donor in good health. Some clones in this sample may be carry-over from other donors' samples. V and J are TRBV7-9 and TRBJ1-5. Material: naive CXCR3- CD8+ T cells from blood. Described subset: CD45RO-CCR7+CD27+CD95- naive CD8+ T cells lacking CXCR3 (TNR3-). The CDR3: CASSSGPSNQPQHF.